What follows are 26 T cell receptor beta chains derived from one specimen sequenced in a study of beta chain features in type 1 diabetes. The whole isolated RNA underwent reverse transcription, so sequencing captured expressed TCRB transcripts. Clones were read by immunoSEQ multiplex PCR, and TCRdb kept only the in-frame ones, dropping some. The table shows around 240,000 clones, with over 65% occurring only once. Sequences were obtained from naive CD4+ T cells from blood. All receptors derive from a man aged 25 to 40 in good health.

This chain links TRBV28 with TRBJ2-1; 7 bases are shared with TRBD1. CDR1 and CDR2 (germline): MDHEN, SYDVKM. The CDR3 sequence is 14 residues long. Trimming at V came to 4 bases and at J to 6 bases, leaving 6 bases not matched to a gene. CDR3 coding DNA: TGTGCCAGCAGTTCAGGGGGTATCAGCAATGAGCAGTTCTTC. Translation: CASSSGGISNEQFF.

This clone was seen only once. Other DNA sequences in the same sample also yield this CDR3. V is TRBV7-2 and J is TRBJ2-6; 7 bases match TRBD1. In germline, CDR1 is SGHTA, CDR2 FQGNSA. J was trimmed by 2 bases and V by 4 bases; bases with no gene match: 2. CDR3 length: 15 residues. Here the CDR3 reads CASSSDRAGANVLTF. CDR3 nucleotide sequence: TGTGCCAGCAGCTCAGACAGGGCTGGGGCCAACGTCCTGACTTTC.

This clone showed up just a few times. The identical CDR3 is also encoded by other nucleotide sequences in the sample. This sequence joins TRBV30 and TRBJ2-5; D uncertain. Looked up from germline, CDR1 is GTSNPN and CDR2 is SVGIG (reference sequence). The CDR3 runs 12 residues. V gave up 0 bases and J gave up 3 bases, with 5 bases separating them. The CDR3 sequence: CAWSVREETQYF. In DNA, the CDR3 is TGTGCCTGGAGTGTCAGAGAAGAGACCCAGTACTTC.

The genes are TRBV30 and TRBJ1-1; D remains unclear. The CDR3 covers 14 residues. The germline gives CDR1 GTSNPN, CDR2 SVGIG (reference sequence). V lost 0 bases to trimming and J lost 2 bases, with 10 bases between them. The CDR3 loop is CAWSVTLPNTEAFF. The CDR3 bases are TGTGCCTGGAGTGTAACGTTACCTAACACTGAAGCTTTCTTT.

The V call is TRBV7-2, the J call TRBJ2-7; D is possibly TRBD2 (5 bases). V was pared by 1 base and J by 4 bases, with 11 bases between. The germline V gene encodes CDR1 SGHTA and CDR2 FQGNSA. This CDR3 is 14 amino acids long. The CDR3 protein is CASSLGSSLYEQYF. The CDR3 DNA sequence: TGTGCCAGCAGCTTAGGTTCTAGCCTTTACGAGCAGTACTTC.

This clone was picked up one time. CDR3 DNA: TGCGCCAGCAGCCAAGCAGGGACTAGCACAGATACGCAGTATTTT. Translation: CASSQAGTSTDTQYF. The V and J genes are TRBV4-3 and TRBJ2-3; tentatively, D is TRBD2 (6 bases). CDR3 size: 15 residues. Trimming left V 1 base short and J 0 bases short, with 8 bases between. Germline lookup yields CDR1 LGHNA and CDR2 YSLEER.

CDR3 residues: CASSAGNYSPLHF. CDR3 coding DNA: TGTGCCAGCAGCGCGGGGAATTATTCACCCCTCCACTTT. The chain has TRBV13 and TRBJ1-6; D unclear. The V gene's germline CDR1 is PRHDT and CDR2 FYEKMQ (reference sequence). Trimming took off 5 bases at V and 8 bases at J, with 10 bases between the two ends. The CDR3 is 13 amino acids.

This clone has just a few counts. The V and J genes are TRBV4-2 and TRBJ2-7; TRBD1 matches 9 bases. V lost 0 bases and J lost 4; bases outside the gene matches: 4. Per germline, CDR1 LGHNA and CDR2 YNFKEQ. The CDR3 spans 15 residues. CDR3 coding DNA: TGTGCCAGCAGCCAAGATGGGACAGGGATATACGAGCAGTACTTC. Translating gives CASSQDGTGIYEQYF.

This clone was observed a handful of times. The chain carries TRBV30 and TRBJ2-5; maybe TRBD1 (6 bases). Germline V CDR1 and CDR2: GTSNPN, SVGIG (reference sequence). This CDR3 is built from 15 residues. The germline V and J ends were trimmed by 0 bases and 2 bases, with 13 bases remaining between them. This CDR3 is CAWSVLGTKQETQYF. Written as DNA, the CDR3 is TGTGCCTGGAGTGTACTTGGGACAAAGCAAGAGACCCAGTACTTC.

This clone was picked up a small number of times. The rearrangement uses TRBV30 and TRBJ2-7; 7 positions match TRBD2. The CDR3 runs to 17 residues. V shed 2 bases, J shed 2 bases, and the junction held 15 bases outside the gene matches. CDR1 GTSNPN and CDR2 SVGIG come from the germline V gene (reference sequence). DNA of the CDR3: TGTGCCTGGAGTCCCCCTTTAGTCGGGGGGACGGCCTACGAGCAGTACTTC. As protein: CAWSPPLVGGTAYEQYF.

The CDR3 DNA is TGTGCCAGCAGTTTGGGGACAGAAAACTATGGCTACACCTTC. The encoded protein is CASSLGTENYGYTF. This sequence joins TRBV28 and TRBJ1-2; 7 nucleotides match TRBD1. The CDR3 is made up of 14 amino acids. J was trimmed by 2 bases and V by 3 bases; bases with no gene match: 3. CDR1 is MDHEN and CDR2 is SYDVKM in the germline V gene.

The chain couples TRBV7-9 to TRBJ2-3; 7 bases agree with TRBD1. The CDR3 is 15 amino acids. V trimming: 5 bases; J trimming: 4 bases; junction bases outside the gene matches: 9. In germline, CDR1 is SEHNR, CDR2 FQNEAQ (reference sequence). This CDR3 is CASSRRQGYPDTQYF. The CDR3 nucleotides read TGTGCCAGCAGCCGACGACAGGGATACCCAGATACGCAGTATTTT.

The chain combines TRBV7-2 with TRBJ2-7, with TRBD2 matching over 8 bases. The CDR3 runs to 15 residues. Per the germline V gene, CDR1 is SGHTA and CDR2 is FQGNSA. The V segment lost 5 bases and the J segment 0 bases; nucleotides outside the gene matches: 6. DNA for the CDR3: TGTGCCAGCAGCCCACTAGCGGTGAGCTCCTACGAGCAGTACTTC. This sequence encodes CASSPLAVSSYEQYF. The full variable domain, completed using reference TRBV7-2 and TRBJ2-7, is GAGVSQSPSNKVTEKGKDVELRCDPISGHTALYWYRQSLGQGLEFLIYFQGNSAPDKSGLPSDRFSAERTGGSVSTLTIQRTQQEDSAVYLCASSPLAVSSYEQYFGPGTRLTVT.

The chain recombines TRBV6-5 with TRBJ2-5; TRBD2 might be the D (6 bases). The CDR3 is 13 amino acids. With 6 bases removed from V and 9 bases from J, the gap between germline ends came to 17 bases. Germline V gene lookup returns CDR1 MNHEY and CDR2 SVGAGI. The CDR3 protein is CASREGNLGAQYF. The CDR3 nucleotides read TGTGCCAGCAGGGAGGGAAACCTAGGGGCCCAGTACTTC.

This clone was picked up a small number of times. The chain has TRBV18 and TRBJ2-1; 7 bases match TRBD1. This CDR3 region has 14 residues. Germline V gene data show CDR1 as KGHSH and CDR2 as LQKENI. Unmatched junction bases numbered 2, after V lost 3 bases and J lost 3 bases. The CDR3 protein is CASSPDRNYNEQFF. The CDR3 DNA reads TGTGCCAGCTCACCGGACAGGAACTACAATGAGCAGTTCTTC.

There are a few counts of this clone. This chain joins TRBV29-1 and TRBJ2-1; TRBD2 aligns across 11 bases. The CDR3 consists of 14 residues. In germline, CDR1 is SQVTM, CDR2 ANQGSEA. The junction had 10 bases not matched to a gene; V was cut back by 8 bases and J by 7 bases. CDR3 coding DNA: TGCAGCTCGATAGCGGGAGGGCCGTGGAATGAGCAGTTCTTC. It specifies CSSIAGGPWNEQFF.

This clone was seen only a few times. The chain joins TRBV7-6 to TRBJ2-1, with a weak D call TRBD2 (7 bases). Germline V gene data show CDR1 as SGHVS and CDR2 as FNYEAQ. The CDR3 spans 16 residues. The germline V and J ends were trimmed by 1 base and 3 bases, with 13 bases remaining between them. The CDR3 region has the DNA TGTGCCAGCAGCTTAGAAGGCGGGGGCTACTACAATGAGCAGTTCTTC. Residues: CASSLEGGGYYNEQFF.

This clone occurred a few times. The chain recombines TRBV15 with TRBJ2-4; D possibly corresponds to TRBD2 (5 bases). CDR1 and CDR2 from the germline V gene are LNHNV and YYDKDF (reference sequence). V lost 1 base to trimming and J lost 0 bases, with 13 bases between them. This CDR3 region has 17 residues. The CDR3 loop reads CATSRGGLAEAKNIQYF. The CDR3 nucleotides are TGTGCCACCAGCAGAGGTGGGCTAGCAGAAGCCAAAAACATTCAGTACTTC.

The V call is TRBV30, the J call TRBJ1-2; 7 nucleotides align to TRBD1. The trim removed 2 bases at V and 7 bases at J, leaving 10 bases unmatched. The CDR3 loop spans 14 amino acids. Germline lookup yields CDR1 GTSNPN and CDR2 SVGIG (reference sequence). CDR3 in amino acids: CAWSNRGYGGGYTF. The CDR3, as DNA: TGTGCCTGGAGTAACAGGGGCTACGGCGGTGGCTACACCTTC.

The CDR3 is CASSVRGSEYQETQYF. CDR3 bases: TGTGCCAGCAGCGTCCGGGGTAGTGAATACCAAGAGACCCAGTACTTC. The chain has TRBV9 and TRBJ2-5, with a tentative D call TRBD2 (5 bases). The CDR3 covers 16 residues. Between the trimmed V and J ends, which lost 2 bases and 0 bases, there was a span of 14 bases. Germline CDR1 SGDLS, CDR2 YYNGEE.

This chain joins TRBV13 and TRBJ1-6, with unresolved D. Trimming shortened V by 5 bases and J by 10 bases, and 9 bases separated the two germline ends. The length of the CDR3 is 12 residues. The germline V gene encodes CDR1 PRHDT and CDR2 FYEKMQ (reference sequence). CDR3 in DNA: TGTGCCAGCAGCCCCCACCGGTCACCCCTCCACTTT. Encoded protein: CASSPHRSPLHF.

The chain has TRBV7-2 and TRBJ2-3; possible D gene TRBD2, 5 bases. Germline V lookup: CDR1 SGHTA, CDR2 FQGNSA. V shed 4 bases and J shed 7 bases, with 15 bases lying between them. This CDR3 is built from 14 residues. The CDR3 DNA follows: TGTGCCAGCAGCTATCCGACGGGGTGGAATACGCAGTATTTT. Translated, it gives CASSYPTGWNTQYF.

The CDR3 spells CASSWRGIWGEQFF. The CDR3 nucleotides are TGCGCCAGCAGCTGGCGGGGGATATGGGGTGAGCAGTTCTTC. The genes are TRBV5-1 and TRBJ2-1; 7 bases are shared with TRBD2. The CDR3 covers 14 residues. The ends lost 3 bases at V and 9 bases at J; junction bases unmatched: 9. CDR1 SGHRS and CDR2 YFSETQ come from the germline V gene. The full variable domain, completed using reference TRBV5-1 and TRBJ2-1, is KAGVTQTPRYLIKTRGQQVTLSCSPISGHRSVSWYQQTPGQGLQFLFEYFSETQRNKGNFPGRFSGRQFSNSRSEMNVSTLELGDSALYLCASSWRGIWGEQFFGPGTRLTVL.

The CDR3 here is CAISEPPTGELFF. Here the CDR3 DNA reads TGTGCCATCAGTGAGCCGCCCACCGGGGAGCTGTTTTTT. The chain couples TRBV10-3 to TRBJ2-2; D not resolved. The CDR3 loop spans 13 amino acids. CDR1 ENHRY and CDR2 SYGVKD come from the germline V gene. Trimming removed 2 bases from V and 4 bases from J, with 5 bases in between.

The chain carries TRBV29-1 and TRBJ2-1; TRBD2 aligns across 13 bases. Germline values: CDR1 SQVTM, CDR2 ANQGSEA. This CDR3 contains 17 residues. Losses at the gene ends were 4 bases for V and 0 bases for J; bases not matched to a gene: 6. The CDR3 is CSVAGLAGRSSYNEQFF. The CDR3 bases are TGCAGCGTTGCGGGACTAGCGGGACGAAGCTCCTACAATGAGCAGTTCTTC.

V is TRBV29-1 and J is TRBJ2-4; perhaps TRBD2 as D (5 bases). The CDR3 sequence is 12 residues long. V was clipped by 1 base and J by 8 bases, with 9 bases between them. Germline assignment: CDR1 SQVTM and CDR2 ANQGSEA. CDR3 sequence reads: CSVEVEGDIQYF. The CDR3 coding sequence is TGCAGCGTTGAAGTAGAGGGAGACATTCAGTACTTC. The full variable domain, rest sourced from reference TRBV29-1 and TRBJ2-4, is SAVISQKPSRDICQRGTSLTIQCQVDSQVTMMFWYRQQPGQSLTLIATANQGSEATYESGFVIDKFPISRPNLTFSTLTVSNMSPEDSSIYLCSVEVEGDIQYFGAGTRLSVL.